These 9 T cell receptor beta chains were sequenced from one sample in a study of identical twins. TCRdb recomputed calls from the 5' RACE reads with MiXCR, one row per CDR3 protein. Of fewer than 900,000 distinct CDR3 sequences in the sample, approximately 22% were seen once. The same specimen was also included in a second study, on T cells expressing NK-cell markers.

The source material was PBMCs. These receptors originate from a woman aged 18-29 years in good health.

This clonotype was picked up many times. The chain links TRBV29-1 to TRBJ2-3; D gene uncertain. CDR1 is SQVTM and CDR2 is ANQGSEA in the germline V gene. The V and J ends lost 2 bases and 0 bases respectively, with 9 bases between them. The CDR3 loop spans 14 amino acids. The CDR3 sequence: CSVERVTSTDTQYF. The CDR3 DNA is TGCAGCGTTGAAAGGGTAACTAGCACAGATACGCAGTATTTT.

This clonotype has just a few counts. The chain is built from TRBV4-3 and TRBJ2-3; D is uncertain. The germline V gene encodes CDR1 LGHNA and CDR2 YSLEER. V lost 0 bases and J lost 6, with 7 bases in between. CDR3 length equals 13 residues. The CDR3 coding sequence is TGCGCCAGCAGCCAAGATAGTAGGGATACGCAGTATTTT. Translation gives CASSQDSRDTQYF.

V is TRBV5-1 and J is TRBJ2-1; 10 nucleotides align to TRBD2. Looked up from germline, CDR1 is SGHRS and CDR2 is YFSETQ. The V segment lost 4 bases and the J segment 6 bases; nucleotides outside the gene matches: 7. The CDR3 contains 15 residues. CDR3 DNA sequence: TGCGCCAGCAGCCGGAGCGGGGGGGCGCGCAATGAGCAGTTCTTC. Protein: CASSRSGGARNEQFF. The whole variable domain, filled in from reference TRBV5-1 and TRBJ2-1, reads KAGVTQTPRYLIKTRGQQVTLSCSPISGHRSVSWYQQTPGQGLQFLFEYFSETQRNKGNFPGRFSGRQFSNSRSEMNVSTLELGDSALYLCASSRSGGARNEQFFGPGTRLTVL.

This clonotype has just a few counts. The chain is built from TRBV12-3 or TRBV12-4 and TRBJ2-4, with 9 bases fitting TRBD1. V lost 6 bases to trimming and J lost 2 bases; unmatched junction nucleotides: 5. The CDR3 is 15 amino acids. CDR3 protein: CASSSTGGSKNIQYF. DNA of the CDR3: TGTGCCAGCAGCTCGACAGGGGGGTCCAAAAACATTCAGTACTTC.

This clonotype appeared once. V is TRBV11-2 and J is TRBJ1-1, with a tentative D call TRBD1 (5 bases). Trimming stripped 1 base from V and 7 bases from J, with 13 bases between. There are 14 residues in the CDR3. Germline loops: CDR1 SGHAT, CDR2 FQNNGV. The CDR3 loop reads CASSLGRGSSEAFF. The DNA for the CDR3 is TGTGCCAGCAGCTTAGGTAGGGGAAGTAGTGAAGCTTTCTTT.

This clonotype occurred a few times. CDR3 loop: CSAGTITQYF. The CDR3, as DNA: TGCAGTGCCGGGACCATTACGCAGTATTTT. The chain links TRBV20-1 to TRBJ2-3; D may be TRBD1 or TRBD2 (5 bases each). Germline CDR1 is DFQATT and CDR2 is SNEGSKA (reference sequence). Trimming shortened V by 6 bases and J by 8 bases, and 9 bases separated the two germline ends. This CDR3 is 10 amino acids long.

This clonotype showed up many times. The CDR3, as DNA: TGCAGTGCTAGAGATAAGCGACCAAGCTCTGGAAACACCATATATTTT. Protein product: CSARDKRPSSGNTIYF. The V gene is TRBV20-1, the J gene TRBJ1-3; no reliable D call. This CDR3 is 16 amino acids long. Trimming took off 0 bases at V and 0 bases at J, with 12 bases between the two ends. The V gene's germline CDR1 is DFQATT and CDR2 SNEGSKA (reference sequence).

This clonotype was recorded a few times. The rearrangement uses TRBV12-3 or TRBV12-4 and TRBJ2-5, with 10 bases aligning to TRBD2. The CDR3 runs 17 residues. V lost 5 bases, J lost 4 bases, and 13 bases stayed unmatched. CDR3 bases: TGTGCCAGCAGTCCCGGTCGTGGGATAGCGGGGGGAGAGACCCAGTACTTC. This sequence encodes CASSPGRGIAGGETQYF.

V gene TRBV20-1 combines with J gene TRBJ2-2; maybe TRBD2 (6 bases). The CDR3 runs 13 residues. V dropped 4 bases and J dropped 6 bases, with 12 bases sitting between them. Germline V gene data show CDR1 as DFQATT and CDR2 as SNEGSKA (reference sequence). The CDR3 sequence: CSAKRTTSGELFF. CDR3 nucleotide sequence: TGCAGTGCTAAACGGACTACCTCCGGGGAGCTGTTTTTT.